This paragraph reports one TCR beta chain. Its target is unknown. RNA transcripts served as the template for amplifying TCR beta CDR3 regions. First-round RT-PCR targeting the TCR CDR3 was performed with the HTBI primer set. TCRdb re-derived calls from the multiplex PCR reads in MiXCR, one entry per CDR3 protein. The repertoire includes a few hundred thousand distinct CDR3 sequences, 20% to 25% of them detected once, and less than 85% sits in the top ten. The sample originates from a study of T cells in Graves' hyperthyroidism and ophthalmopathy. General observations from the study: Researchers found most expanded thyroid clonotypes above 0.001 in blood as well. Ophthalmopathy stood apart from stable hyperthyroidism in a 13 V-J model.

Germline-derived CDR1 and CDR2 are GTSNPN and SVGIG (reference sequence). The junction had 11 bases not matched to a gene; V was cut back by 5 bases and J by 10 bases. The CDR3 sequence is 15 residues long. The chain combines TRBV30 with TRBJ2-1; 13 nucleotides agree with TRBD2. The sequencing input was blood. The clonotype comes from a man aged 50 to 59 with Graves' hyperthyroidism. CDR3 sequence (DNA): TGTGCCTGGTCCCTTACTAGCGGGAGGGTCCACGAGCAGTTCTTC. It specifies CAWSLTSGRVHEQFF.